A selection of T cell receptor beta chains follows, all from one sample in a study of blood T cell repertoires in COVID-19. Assay: immunoSEQ multiplex PCR; the TCRdb copy retains only in-frame clones and omits some. In the table there are 300,000 to 400,000 clones, roughly 85% of which are singletons. Sequenced material: peripheral blood. The origin of the receptors is a human donor in a cohort sampled during active COVID-19. Both conserved end residues are part of each CDR3. The D gene is left open where the match is weak. Some rows mark clone size as missing; the rest say once, few, many or name a class of expanded clone.

clone size	D gene	V gene	J gene	CDR3 protein	CDR3 DNA
NA	TRBD1	TRBV10-2	TRBJ1-1	CASTRDSEAFF	TGCGCCAGCACTAGGGACAGTGAAGCTTTCTTT
NA	NA	TRBV6-5	TRBJ1-1	CASSPVGGRNTEAFF	TGTGCCAGCAGCCCCGTCGGGGGACGGAACACTGAAGCTTTCTTT
NA	NA	TRBV19	TRBJ1-4	CASSGQTATNEKLFF	TGTGCCAGTAGTGGACAGACTGCAACTAATGAAAAACTGTTTTTT
NA	TRBD1	TRBV7-9	TRBJ2-7	CASGDRGGYEQYF	TGTGCCAGCGGCGACAGGGGGGGATACGAGCAGTACTTC
NA	TRBD2	TRBV2	TRBJ2-4	CASSEAPAGRAKNIQYF	TGTGCCAGCAGTGAAGCGCCAGCGGGGAGAGCCAAAAACATTCAGTACTTC
NA	NA	TRBV5-1	TRBJ2-7	CASSLAQGEITYEQYF	TGCGCCAGCAGCTTGGCCCAGGGTGAAATCACCTACGAGCAGTACTTC
NA	NA	TRBV2	TRBJ1-5	CASSAQGSNQPQHF	TGTGCCAGCAGTGCCCAGGGTAGCAATCAGCCCCAGCATTTT
NA	NA	TRBV5-8	TRBJ1-2	CASTLKVQGRYGYTF	TGTGCCAGCACCCTCAAGGTGCAGGGCCGTTATGGCTACACCTTC
NA	NA	TRBV21-1	TRBJ1-2	CASSNPDRVGSGGYTF	TGTGCCAGCAGCAACCCGGACAGGGTAGGTTCGGGAGGCTACACCTTC
few	TRBD1	TRBV2	TRBJ1-6	CASGIGTGKRALHF	TGTGCCAGCGGGATCGGGACAGGGAAAAGGGCCCTCCACTTT
NA	NA	TRBV15	TRBJ2-1	CATSREGGEQFF	TGTGCCACCAGCAGAGAGGGGGGTGAGCAGTTCTTC
NA	NA	TRBV19	TRBJ1-2	CASSRAGGANYGYTF	TGTGCCAGTAGTAGAGCGGGGGGGGCCAACTATGGCTACACCTTC
NA	NA	TRBV2	TRBJ2-7	CASSGWQGGYEQYF	TGTGCCAGCAGTGGTTGGCAGGGTGGGTACGAGCAGTACTTC
NA	NA	TRBV24-1	TRBJ1-2	CATSDNSPGMSGYTF	TGTGCCACCAGTGATAATTCGCCAGGGATGAGTGGCTACACCTTC
NA	NA	TRBV5-1	TRBJ1-1	CASSLGAFGSTEAFF	TGCGCCAGCAGCCTGGGGGCTTTTGGGAGCACTGAAGCTTTCTTT
NA	NA	TRBV9	TRBJ2-5	CASSVFAGAETQYF	TGTGCCAGCAGCGTATTCGCGGGGGCGGAGACCCAGTACTTC
NA	TRBD1	TRBV5-1	TRBJ2-2	CASSRGGARELFF	TGCGCCAGCAGCCGAGGGGGCGCGAGGGAGCTGTTTTTT
many	TRBD1	TRBV25-1	TRBJ2-1	CASSESETGGLDEQFF	TGTGCCAGCAGTGAATCAGAGACAGGGGGTCTGGATGAGCAGTTCTTC
NA	NA	TRBV28	TRBJ2-3	CASSLGSLTQYF	TGTGCCAGCAGTTTAGGTTCACTTACGCAGTATTTT
NA	TRBD1	TRBV6-5	TRBJ1-1	CATILDRVNTEAFF	TGTGCCACCATCCTGGACAGGGTGAACACTGAAGCTTTCTTT
NA	TRBD2	TRBV24-1	TRBJ2-3	CATSDTIAGGLTDTQYF	TGTGCCACCAGTGACACAATAGCGGGGGGCCTCACAGATACGCAGTATTTT
few	NA	TRBV29-1	TRBJ2-5	CSVGDMEETQYF	TGCAGCGTCGGGGACATGGAAGAGACCCAGTACTTC
NA	NA	TRBV10-2	TRBJ2-3	CASRGQSTDTQYF	TGCGCCAGCAGAGGACAGTCCACAGATACGCAGTATTTT
NA	TRBD1	TRBV7-2	TRBJ2-3	CASSQDRVSGGTQYF	TGTGCCAGCAGCCAGGACAGGGTATCTGGGGGTACGCAGTATTTT
NA	TRBD1	TRBV9	TRBJ2-5	CASSATGKETQYF	TGTGCCAGCAGCGCGACAGGGAAGGAGACCCAGTACTTC
NA	TRBD1	TRBV29-1	TRBJ2-7	CSVLGTGVYEQYF	TGCAGCGTTTTGGGGACAGGGGTCTACGAGCAGTACTTC
NA	TRBD1	TRBV9	TRBJ2-7	CASRLETGGAEQYF	TGTGCCAGCAGGTTAGAGACAGGGGGCGCCGAGCAGTACTTC
NA	NA	TRBV11-2	TRBJ2-2	CASSLETGTNNTGELFF	TGTGCCAGCAGCTTAGAAACCGGGACAAATAACACCGGGGAGCTGTTTTTT
NA	NA	TRBV6-5	TRBJ2-7	CASSWDTDLYEQYF	TGTGCCAGCAGTTGGGACACGGATCTCTACGAGCAGTACTTC
few	NA	TRBV7-9	TRBJ1-2	CASSLDRGSGYTF	TGTGCCAGCAGCTTGGATAGGGGGTCTGGCTACACCTTC
few	NA	TRBV18	TRBJ1-6	CASSPVGPGISPLHF	TGTGCCAGCTCCCCGGTTGGCCCCGGGATTTCACCCCTCCACTTT
NA	NA	TRBV29-1	TRBJ1-1	CSAGGLQNTEAFF	TGCAGCGCCGGGGGGCTCCAGAACACTGAAGCTTTCTTT
NA	NA	TRBV30	TRBJ1-1	CAWDKNRDMNTEAFF	TGTGCCTGGGATAAGAACAGGGATATGAACACTGAAGCTTTCTTT
NA	TRBD2	TRBV5-4	TRBJ2-3	CASSLAGALTDTQYF	TGTGCCAGCAGCTTAGCGGGGGCCTTGACAGATACGCAGTATTTT
NA	NA	TRBV6-5	TRBJ1-1	CASTEWGREAFF	TGTGCCAGCACCGAATGGGGGAGGGAAGCTTTCTTT
NA	NA	TRBV14	TRBJ2-7	CASSHFGGRRYEQYF	TGTGCCAGCAGCCATTTCGGGGGGCGACGCTACGAGCAGTACTTC
NA	NA	TRBV24-1	TRBJ2-2	CATSDEGGTVGELFF	TGTGCCACCAGTGACGAGGGGGGGACGGTCGGGGAGCTGTTTTTT
NA	NA	TRBV3-1/TRBV3-2	TRBJ2-7	CASSQSGEQYF	TGTGCCAGCAGCCAATCGGGAGAGCAGTACTTC
NA	NA	TRBV6-1	TRBJ2-1	CASSEGQGLHNEQFF	TGTGCCAGCAGTGAAGGTCAGGGGCTGCATAATGAGCAGTTCTTC
NA	NA	TRBV10-3	TRBJ1-2	CAAQRGGGGGYTF	TGTGCCGCACAGAGGGGGGGCGGTGGTGGCTACACCTTC